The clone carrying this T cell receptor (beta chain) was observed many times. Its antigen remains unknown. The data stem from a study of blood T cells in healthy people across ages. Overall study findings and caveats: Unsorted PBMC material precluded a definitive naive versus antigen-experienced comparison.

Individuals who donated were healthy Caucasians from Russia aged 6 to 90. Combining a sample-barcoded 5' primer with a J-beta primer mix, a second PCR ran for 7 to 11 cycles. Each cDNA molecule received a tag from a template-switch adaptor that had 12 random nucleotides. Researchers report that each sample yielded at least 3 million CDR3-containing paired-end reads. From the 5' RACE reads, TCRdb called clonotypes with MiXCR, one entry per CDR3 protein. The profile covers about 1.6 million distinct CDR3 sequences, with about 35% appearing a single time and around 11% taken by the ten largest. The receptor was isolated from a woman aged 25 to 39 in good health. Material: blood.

The DNA of the CDR3 is TGTGCCAGCTGGGCCTCCTATAATTCACCCCTCCACTTT. Amino acids: CASWASYNSPLHF. The V and J genes are TRBV2 and TRBJ1-6; D not resolved. V was pared by 8 bases and J by 0 bases, with 5 bases between. CDR1 and CDR2 (germline): SNHLY, FYNNEI. There are 13 residues in the CDR3.